The present T cell receptor (beta chain) was sequenced within a study of shared clonotypes between healthy human individuals. Study summary: A couple of female and three male donors aged 18 to 49 were enrolled.

This clone was observed a single time. This CDR3 comprises 15 residues. With 2 bases removed from V and 3 bases from J, the gap between germline ends came to 13 bases. Germline V gene sequence: CDR1 SGHTS, CDR2 YDEGEE. Sequencing was performed with immunoSEQ multiplex PCR; in TCRdb, only in-frame clones are kept and a portion is missing. The sample carries over a million clones, approximately 76% recorded once. The clonotype comes from a man in his late teens or twenties in good health. J is TRBJ2-3 and V is TRBV5-8; possibly TRBD2 for D (6 bases). The sequenced sample was memory CD4+ T cells sorted from blood. The subset denotes: CD45RA-negative fraction. The DNA for the CDR3 is TGTGCCAGCAGCTTATCCGGGAGTGGGACAGATACGCAGTATTTT. It specifies CASSLSGSGTDTQYF.